Listed here are 27 T cell receptor beta chains from one sample, sequenced in a study of blood T cell repertoires in COVID-19. Measured with immunoSEQ multiplex PCR; TCRdb has only the in-frame clones, and not every one. The data hold about 280,000 clones, with 86% observed a single time. What was sequenced was peripheral blood. The receptors here all came from a woman aged 25 to 39 who had recovered from COVID-19.

This rearrangement joins TRBV2 to TRBJ2-7, with 11 bases that match TRBD1. This CDR3 contains 14 residues. CDR1 and CDR2 (germline): SNHLY, FYNNEI. The junction had 1 base not matched to a gene; V was cut back by 3 bases and J by 3 bases. CDR3 sequence reads: CASSEGQGGYEQYF. CDR3 in DNA: TGTGCCAGCAGTGAGGGACAGGGGGGCTACGAGCAGTACTTC.

The chain recombines TRBV21-1 with TRBJ2-2; the table names TRBD2, a call not compared with the DNA. TRBV21-1 constitutes a pseudogene. The CDR3 runs 18 residues. In nucleotides, the CDR3 is TGTGCCAGCAGCGAATACTCCGGGACTAGCCGCCTCACCGGGGAGCTGTTTTTT. Amino acids: CASSEYSGTSRLTGELFF.

The chain carries TRBV28 and TRBJ2-7; D not resolved. This CDR3 contains 14 residues. V lost 2 bases and J 3 bases, leaving 11 bases between the germline ends. The germline gives CDR1 MDHEN, CDR2 SYDVKM. For the CDR3, the DNA is TGTGCCAGCAGTTTAAGAGGAAACCTCTACGAGCAGTACTTC. This codes for CASSLRGNLYEQYF.

In DNA form, the CDR3 reads TGTGCCACTCTCGAGGGACTCCTGGGGGAGACCCAGTACTTC. Translation gives CATLEGLLGETQYF. The rearrangement joins TRBV7-9 to TRBJ2-5; perhaps TRBD2 as D (6 bases). V gave up 10 bases and J gave up 5 bases, with 20 bases separating them. This CDR3 has 14 amino acids. Germline V lookup: CDR1 SEHNR, CDR2 FQNEAQ (reference sequence).

This rearrangement joins TRBV5-1 to TRBJ2-1, with D perhaps matching TRBD2 (5 bases). Trimming removed 0 bases at V and 8 bases at J, with 15 bases between. The CDR3 loop spans 15 amino acids. Germline V gives CDR1 SGHRS, CDR2 YFSETQ. The CDR3, as DNA: TGCGCCAGCAGCTTGGCAAGGGCGGGTTTGGATGAGCAGTTCTTC. Its protein product is CASSLARAGLDEQFF.

The sample holds one count of this clone. The J gene is TRBJ2-1, the V gene TRBV27; no firm D call. Germline CDR1 reads MNHEY; CDR2 reads SMNVEV (reference sequence). The CDR3 length is 13 residues. The germline V and J ends were trimmed by 4 bases and 9 bases, with 13 bases remaining between them. CDR3 DNA sequence: TGTGCCAGCAGTTGGAGTAGTAATTTTGAGCAGTTCTTC. It is translated as CASSWSSNFEQFF.

The CDR3 sequence is CASSPHARTAAYEQYF. The CDR3 DNA reads TGTGCCAGCAGCCCCCACGCGCGGACAGCAGCCTACGAGCAGTACTTC. The chain combines TRBV7-2 with TRBJ2-7; maybe TRBD1 (6 bases). This CDR3 has 16 amino acids. Trimming removed 5 bases at V and 2 bases at J, with 19 bases between. CDR1 SGHTA and CDR2 FQGNSA come from the germline V gene.

The table lists this clone with a count of one. J is TRBJ2-7 and V is TRBV3-1 (or the pseudogene TRBV3-2), with 9 bases aligning to TRBD1. CDR3 length equals 15 residues. After removal of 2 bases from V and 4 bases from J, the junction contained 6 bases not matched to a gene. CDR1 and CDR2 from the germline V gene are LGHDT and YNNKEL (reference sequence). CDR3 coding DNA: TGTGCCAGCAGCCAACAATCGGGACAGGGTTACGAGCAGTACTTC. Its translation is CASSQQSGQGYEQYF.

This clone was seen once. The chain joins TRBV2 to TRBJ1-5; D gene uncertain. CDR1 and CDR2 from the germline V gene are SNHLY and FYNNEI. The CDR3 runs 13 residues. Trimming removed 6 bases from V and 5 bases from J, with 11 bases in between. CDR3 sequence (DNA): TGTGCCAGCAGCCGGGAGCGCGATCAGCCCCAGCATTTT. Its translation: CASSRERDQPQHF. The entire variable domain, with the rest obtained from reference TRBV2 and TRBJ1-5, is as follows: EPEVTQTPSHQVTQMGQEVILRCVPISNHLYFYWYRQILGQKVEFLVSFYNNEISEKSEIFDDQFSVERPDGSNFTLKIRSTKLEDSAMYFCASSRERDQPQHFGDGTRLSIL.

V gene TRBV6-5 combines with J gene TRBJ2-2; 8 nucleotides match TRBD1. With V trimmed by 4 bases and J by 3 bases, 4 bases remained unmatched. CDR1 MNHEY and CDR2 SVGAGI come from the germline V gene. The CDR3 is 15 residues long. This CDR3 reads CASSFTGGDTGELFF. The CDR3 nucleotides are TGTGCCAGCAGTTTTACAGGGGGTGACACCGGGGAGCTGTTTTTT.

The gene calls are TRBV28 and TRBJ1-4; no firm D call. The CDR3 consists of 14 residues. V lost 2 bases and J lost 5, with 9 bases in between. Germline V CDR1 and CDR2: MDHEN, SYDVKM. The CDR3 bases are TGTGCCAGCAGTTTAAGAGGAGAGAATGAAAAACTGTTTTTT. Translation gives CASSLRGENEKLFF.

J is TRBJ2-3 and V is TRBV4-1; tentative D call: TRBD2 (6 bases). The CDR3 covers 15 residues. V dropped 0 bases and J dropped 2 bases, with 9 bases sitting between them. The V gene's germline CDR1 is MGHRA and CDR2 YSYEKL. The CDR3 DNA reads as TGCGCCAGCAGCCAAGAGGCGGGAAACACAGATACGCAGTATTTT. Protein: CASSQEAGNTDTQYF.

The chain uses TRBV6-5 and TRBJ1-2, with D unresolved. Germline V gene sequence: CDR1 MNHEY, CDR2 SVGAGI. The CDR3 contains 14 residues. Trimming removed 2 bases from V and 2 bases from J, with 9 bases in between. The CDR3 coding sequence is TGTGCCAGCAGTTACAAAGGGAGAAACTATGGCTACACCTTC. It translates to CASSYKGRNYGYTF.

The chain joins TRBV19 to TRBJ1-2; TRBD1 is a possible D gene (6 bases). The CDR3 sequence is 12 residues long. With 11 bases removed from V and 7 bases from J, the gap between germline ends came to 17 bases. The germline V gene encodes CDR1 LNHDA and CDR2 SQIVND (reference sequence). DNA for the CDR3: TGTGCCGTAGCACAGGGTTCTCTTGGCTACACCTTC. It is translated as CAVAQGSLGYTF.

The chain recombines TRBV21-1 with TRBJ1-4; the tabulated D call, TRBD1, remains unverified against the DNA. TRBV21-1 is a recognized pseudogene. The length of the CDR3 is 15 residues. CDR3 residues: CASSDPGQGGEKLFF. The CDR3 region has the DNA TGTGCCAGCAGCGACCCGGGACAGGGAGGAGAAAAACTGTTTTTT.

This chain links TRBV13 with TRBJ1-2; D remains ambiguous. This CDR3 contains 15 residues. Germline loops: CDR1 PRHDT, CDR2 FYEKMQ (reference sequence). The ends were cut back, 2 bases at V and 5 bases at J, with 15 bases in the middle. The CDR3 coding sequence is TGTGCCAGCAGCTTACACGAATCAGCGCGGTATGGCTACACCTTC. Amino acids: CASSLHESARYGYTF.

The V gene is TRBV2, the J gene TRBJ1-6, with TRBD1 identical over 9 bases. The germline V gene encodes CDR1 SNHLY and CDR2 FYNNEI. Trimming cost V 8 bases and J 10 bases; bases outside gene matches: 6. CDR3 size: 13 residues. For the CDR3, the DNA is TGTGCCAGCCATCGGGACAGGGCCTCACCCCTCCACTTT. Its protein is CASHRDRASPLHF.

The chain carries TRBV7-8 and TRBJ2-1; 10 bases line up with TRBD2. V shed 1 base and J 6 bases; nucleotides not matched to a gene: 6. The germline gives CDR1 SGHVS, CDR2 FQNEAQ. CDR3 size: 16 residues. CDR3 bases: TGTGCCAGCAGCTTAGTCCTAGCGGGGGCGGGCAATGAGCAGTTCTTC. This gives the protein CASSLVLAGAGNEQFF.

This CDR3 reads CASSPRDRGPYGYTF. The CDR3 DNA is TGCGCCAGCAGCCCGAGGGACAGGGGGCCTTATGGCTACACCTTC. The chain links TRBV5-1 to TRBJ1-2; 12 bases fit TRBD1. The CDR3 spans 15 residues. Germline values: CDR1 SGHRS, CDR2 YFSETQ. J was trimmed by 5 bases and V by 4 bases; bases with no gene match: 6.

This chain joins TRBV3-1 (or the pseudogene TRBV3-2) and TRBJ2-7; 8 nucleotides match TRBD1. This CDR3 is built from 15 residues. Looked up from germline, CDR1 is LGHDT and CDR2 is YNNKEL (reference sequence). V gave up 1 base and J gave up 6 bases; unmatched junction bases: 8. CDR3 in DNA: TGTGCCAGCAGCCAAGCTGGACAGGGTTTCGGCGAGCAGTACTTC. As protein: CASSQAGQGFGEQYF.

V is TRBV6-2 or TRBV6-3 and J is TRBJ1-6; D not resolved. Trimming shortened V by 2 bases and J by 0 bases, and 11 bases separated the two germline ends. The CDR3 has 17 amino acids. Germline V gene lookup returns CDR1 MNHEY and CDR2 SVGEGT. The CDR3 sequence is CASSYPGLSSYNSPLHF. DNA for the CDR3: TGTGCCAGCAGTTACCCAGGACTGAGCTCCTATAATTCACCCCTCCACTTT.

This chain connects TRBV4-1 to TRBJ1-2; 9 nucleotides align to TRBD1. V lost 0 bases to trimming and J lost 6 bases; unmatched junction nucleotides: 5. Germline-derived CDR1 and CDR2 are MGHRA and YSYEKL. CDR3 length: 15 amino acids. The CDR3 DNA sequence: TGCGCCAGCAGCCAAGATGCGGGGACAGGGCATGGCTACACCTTC. This encodes CASSQDAGTGHGYTF.

The chain is built from TRBV20-1 and TRBJ2-2, with 11 nucleotides matching TRBD2. CDR1 and CDR2 from the germline V gene are DFQATT and SNEGSKA (reference sequence). The CDR3 length is 16 residues. With 3 bases clipped from V and 1 base from J, the junction kept 4 bases outside the gene matches. CDR3: CSASRLAGRNTGELFF. The CDR3 DNA sequence: TGCAGTGCTAGTAGACTAGCGGGACGGAACACCGGGGAGCTGTTTTTT.

The CDR3 loop is CASSYRDRGYYGYTF. The CDR3 nucleotides are TGTGCCAGCAGTTACAGGGACAGGGGCTACTATGGCTACACCTTC. This sequence joins TRBV6-5 and TRBJ1-2, with 10 bases aligning to TRBD1. This CDR3 is built from 15 residues. Germline CDR1 and CDR2: MNHEY and SVGAGI. The V gene end was trimmed by 2 bases and the J gene end by 3 bases; junction bases not matched to a gene: 3.

The CDR3 DNA follows: TGTGCCAGCAGTGTCGGTCCTTACAATGAGCAGTTCTTC. Residues: CASSVGPYNEQFF. J is TRBJ2-1 and V is TRBV2; D is uncertain. CDR3 length: 13 residues. V lost 4 bases, J lost 4 bases, and 8 bases lay in between. CDR1 is SNHLY, CDR2 FYNNEI, per germline.

This clone was recorded only once. This chain uses TRBV7-6 with TRBJ1-6, with D unclear. The V end was cut by 5 bases, the J end by 1 base, with 9 bases between. The length of the CDR3 is 15 residues. Germline CDR1 SGHVS, CDR2 FNYEAQ. CDR3 residues: CASSPNFSYNSPLHF. DNA for the CDR3: TGTGCCAGCAGCCCTAATTTTTCCTATAATTCACCCCTCCACTTT.

The chain has TRBV28 and TRBJ1-6, with 7 positions matching TRBD1. Germline V lookup: CDR1 MDHEN, CDR2 SYDVKM. V dropped 3 bases and J dropped 0; count of bases not matched to a gene: 8. This CDR3 is 18 amino acids long. CDR3 residues: CASSFGPRGSSYNSPLHF. CDR3 nucleotide sequence: TGTGCCAGCAGTTTTGGGCCCAGGGGGAGCTCCTATAATTCACCCCTCCACTTT. The full variable domain, completed using reference TRBV28 and TRBJ1-6, is DVKVTQSSRYLVKRTGEKVFLECVQDMDHENMFWYRQDPGLGLRLIYFSYDVKMKEKGDIPEGYSVSREKKERFSLILESASTNQTSMYLCASSFGPRGSSYNSPLHFGNGTRLTVT.